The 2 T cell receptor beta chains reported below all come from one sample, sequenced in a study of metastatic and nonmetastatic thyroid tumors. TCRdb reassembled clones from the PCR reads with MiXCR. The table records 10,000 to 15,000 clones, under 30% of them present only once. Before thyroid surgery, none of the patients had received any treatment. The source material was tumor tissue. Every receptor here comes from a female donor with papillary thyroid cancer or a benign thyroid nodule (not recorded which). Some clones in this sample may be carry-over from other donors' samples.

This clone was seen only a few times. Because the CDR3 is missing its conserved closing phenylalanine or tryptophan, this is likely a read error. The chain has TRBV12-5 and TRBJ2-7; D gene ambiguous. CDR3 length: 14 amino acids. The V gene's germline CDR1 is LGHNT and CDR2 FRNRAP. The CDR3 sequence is CASVLVSSSYEQYL. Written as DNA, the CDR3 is TGTGCTAGTGTTTTGGTAAGCAGCTCCTACGAGCAGTACCTC.

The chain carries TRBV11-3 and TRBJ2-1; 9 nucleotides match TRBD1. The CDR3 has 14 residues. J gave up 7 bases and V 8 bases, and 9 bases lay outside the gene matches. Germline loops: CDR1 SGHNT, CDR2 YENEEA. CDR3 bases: TGTGCCAGCCTTGGACAGGGGCGTTGGAATGAGCAGTTCTTC. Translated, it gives CASLGQGRWNEQFF.